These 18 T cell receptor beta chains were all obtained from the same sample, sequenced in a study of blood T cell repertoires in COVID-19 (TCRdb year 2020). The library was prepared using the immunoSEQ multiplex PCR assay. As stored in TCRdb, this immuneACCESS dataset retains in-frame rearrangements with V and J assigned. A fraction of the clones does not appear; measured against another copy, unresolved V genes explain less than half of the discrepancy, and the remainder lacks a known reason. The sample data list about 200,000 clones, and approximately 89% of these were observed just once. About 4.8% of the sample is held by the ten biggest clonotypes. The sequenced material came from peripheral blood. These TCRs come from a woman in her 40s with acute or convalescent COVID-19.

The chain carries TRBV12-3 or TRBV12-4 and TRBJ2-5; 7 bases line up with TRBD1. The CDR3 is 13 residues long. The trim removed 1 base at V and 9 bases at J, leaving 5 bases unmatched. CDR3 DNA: TGTGCCAGCAGTTTAGTGGAAGGGGGCCCCCAGTACTTC. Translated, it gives CASSLVEGGPQYF.

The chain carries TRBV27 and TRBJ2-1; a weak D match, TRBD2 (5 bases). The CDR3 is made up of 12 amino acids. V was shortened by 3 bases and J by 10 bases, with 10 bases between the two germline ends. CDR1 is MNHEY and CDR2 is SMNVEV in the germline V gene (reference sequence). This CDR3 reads CASSLLGDEQFF. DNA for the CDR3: TGTGCCAGCAGTTTGCTGGGAGACGAGCAGTTCTTC.

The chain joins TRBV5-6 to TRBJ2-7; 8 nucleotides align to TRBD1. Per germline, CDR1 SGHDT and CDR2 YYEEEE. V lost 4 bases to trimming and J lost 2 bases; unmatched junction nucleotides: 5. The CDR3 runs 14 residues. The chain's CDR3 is CASSLGQGPYEQYV. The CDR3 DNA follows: TGTGCCAGCAGCCTTGGACAGGGACCCTACGAGCAGTACGTC.

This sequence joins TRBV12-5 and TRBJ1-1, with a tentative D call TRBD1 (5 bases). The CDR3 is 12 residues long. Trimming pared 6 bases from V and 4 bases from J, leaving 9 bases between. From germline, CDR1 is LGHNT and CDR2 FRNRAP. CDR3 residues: CASGRGATEAFF. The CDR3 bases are TGTGCTAGTGGCCGCGGGGCCACTGAAGCTTTCTTT.

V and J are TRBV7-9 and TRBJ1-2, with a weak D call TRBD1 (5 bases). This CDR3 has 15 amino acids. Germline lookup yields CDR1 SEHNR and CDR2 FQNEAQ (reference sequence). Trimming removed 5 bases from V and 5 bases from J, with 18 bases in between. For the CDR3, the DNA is TGTGCCAGCAGCAGGGGATACCTAGGCGGTTATGGCTACACCTTC. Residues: CASSRGYLGGYGYTF.

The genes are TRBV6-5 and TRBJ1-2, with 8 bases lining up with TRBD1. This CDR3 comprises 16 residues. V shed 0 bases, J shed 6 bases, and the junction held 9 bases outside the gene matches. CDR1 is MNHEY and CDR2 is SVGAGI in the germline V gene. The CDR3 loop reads CASSYSGRRGQNGYTF. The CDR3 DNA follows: TGTGCCAGCAGTTACTCCGGGCGCAGGGGGCAAAATGGCTACACCTTC.

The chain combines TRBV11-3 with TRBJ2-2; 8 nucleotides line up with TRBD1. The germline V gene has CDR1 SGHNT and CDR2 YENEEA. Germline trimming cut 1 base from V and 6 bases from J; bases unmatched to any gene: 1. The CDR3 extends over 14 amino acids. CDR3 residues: CASSLVTGAGELFF. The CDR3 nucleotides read TGTGCCAGCAGCTTAGTGACAGGGGCCGGGGAGCTGTTTTTT.

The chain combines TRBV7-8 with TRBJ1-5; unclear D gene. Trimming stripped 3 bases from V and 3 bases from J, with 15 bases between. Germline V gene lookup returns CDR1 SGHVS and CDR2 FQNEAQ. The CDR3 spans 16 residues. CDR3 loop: CASSFSGSNPNQPQHF. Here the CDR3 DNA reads TGTGCCAGCAGCTTCTCCGGGTCGAATCCCAATCAGCCCCAGCATTTT.

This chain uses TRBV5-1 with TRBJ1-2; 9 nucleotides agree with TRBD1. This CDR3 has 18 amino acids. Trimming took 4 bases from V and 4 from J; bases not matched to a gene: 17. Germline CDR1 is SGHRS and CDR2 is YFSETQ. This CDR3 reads CASSTTGGAYRVPYGYTF. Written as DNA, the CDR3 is TGCGCCAGCAGCACAACAGGGGGCGCGTACAGGGTGCCCTATGGCTACACCTTC.

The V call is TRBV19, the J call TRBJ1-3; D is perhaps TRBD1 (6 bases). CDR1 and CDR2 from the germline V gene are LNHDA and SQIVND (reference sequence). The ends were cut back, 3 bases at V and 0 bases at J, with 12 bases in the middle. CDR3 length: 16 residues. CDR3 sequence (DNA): TGTGCCAGTAGTATGGGACACCTGTTCTCTGGAAACACCATATATTTT. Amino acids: CASSMGHLFSGNTIYF.

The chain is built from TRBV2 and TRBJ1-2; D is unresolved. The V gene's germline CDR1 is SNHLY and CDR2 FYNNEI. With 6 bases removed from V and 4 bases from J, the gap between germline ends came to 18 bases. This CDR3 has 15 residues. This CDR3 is CASSASTPALYGYTF. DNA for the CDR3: TGTGCCAGCAGCGCCTCGACTCCGGCCCTCTATGGCTACACCTTC.

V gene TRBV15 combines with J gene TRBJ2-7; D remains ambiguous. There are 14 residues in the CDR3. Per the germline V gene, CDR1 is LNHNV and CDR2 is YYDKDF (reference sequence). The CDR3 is CATSRETGLDEQYV. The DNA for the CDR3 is TGTGCCACCAGCCGAGAGACTGGCTTGGACGAGCAGTACGTC.

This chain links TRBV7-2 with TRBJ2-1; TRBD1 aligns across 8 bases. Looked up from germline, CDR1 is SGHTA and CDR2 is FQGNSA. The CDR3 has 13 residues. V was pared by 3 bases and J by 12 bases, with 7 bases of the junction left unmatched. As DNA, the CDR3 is TGTGCCAGCAGCTTTAGCCGGGGACAGGTGCAGTTCTTC. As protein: CASSFSRGQVQFF.

The CDR3 loop is CATSDAGTSGGWETQYF. Written as DNA, the CDR3 is TGTGCCACCAGTGACGCCGGGACTAGCGGGGGGTGGGAGACCCAGTACTTC. J is TRBJ2-5 and V is TRBV24-1; TRBD2 agrees at 15 bases. Germline CDR1 is KGHDR and CDR2 is SFDVKD. The CDR3 contains 17 residues. V lost 4 bases to trimming and J lost 5 bases; unmatched junction nucleotides: 7.

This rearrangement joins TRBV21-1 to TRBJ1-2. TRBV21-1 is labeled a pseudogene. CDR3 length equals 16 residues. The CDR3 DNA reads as TGTGCCAGCAGCATATCTCCCCTAGTCTCGGGCTATGGCTACACCTTC. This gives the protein CASSISPLVSGYGYTF.

The CDR3 coding sequence is TGTGCCAGCAGTCGAGTGACTAGCGGGGGGGCGAAAGCCGGGGAGCTGTTTTTT. It encodes CASSRVTSGGAKAGELFF. V usage is TRBV6-6 and J usage is TRBJ2-2, with TRBD2 identical over 14 bases. The ends lost 5 bases at V and 6 bases at J; junction bases unmatched: 11. Germline lookup yields CDR1 MNHNY and CDR2 SVGAGI (reference sequence). The CDR3 has 18 residues.

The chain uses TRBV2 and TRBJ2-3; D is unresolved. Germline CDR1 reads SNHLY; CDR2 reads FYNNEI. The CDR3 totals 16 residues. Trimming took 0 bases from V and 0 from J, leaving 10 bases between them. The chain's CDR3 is CASSEAPTFSTDTQYF. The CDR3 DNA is TGTGCCAGCAGTGAAGCTCCGACATTCAGCACAGATACGCAGTATTTT.

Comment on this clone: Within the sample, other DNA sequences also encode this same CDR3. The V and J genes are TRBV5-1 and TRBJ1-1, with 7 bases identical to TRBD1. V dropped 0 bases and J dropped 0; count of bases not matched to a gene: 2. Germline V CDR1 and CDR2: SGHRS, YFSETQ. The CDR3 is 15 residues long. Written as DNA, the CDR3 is TGCGCCAGCAGCTTGGGGGGACAGCTGAACACTGAAGCTTTCTTT. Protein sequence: CASSLGGQLNTEAFF. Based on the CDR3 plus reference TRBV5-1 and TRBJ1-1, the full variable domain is KAGVTQTPRYLIKTRGQQVTLSCSPISGHRSVSWYQQTPGQGLQFLFEYFSETQRNKGNFPGRFSGRQFSNSRSEMNVSTLELGDSALYLCASSLGGQLNTEAFFGQGTRLTVV.